The sequence of this TCR beta chain was determined in a study of T cell repertoires in cytomegalovirus infection. As for the study in general: Matching HLA type and CMV infection were both indicated by public TCR beta signatures.

MiXCR was run by TCRdb on the reads, yielding one entry per CDR3 protein. The sample shows around 740,000 distinct CDR3 sequences, roughly 35% of them seen only once. Germline lookup yields CDR1 SQVTM and CDR2 ANQGSEA. V trimming: 5 bases; J trimming: 4 bases; junction bases outside the gene matches: 13. The CDR3 covers 16 residues. The chain carries TRBV29-1 and TRBJ1-2, with 10 bases identical to TRBD1. Specimen: PBMCs. This clonotype was sampled from a human donor in good health (CMV status not recorded). Some clones in this sample may be carry-over from other donors' samples. The CDR3 region has the DNA TGCAGCGTTCCGCTGGGGACAGGGGCTACAGGCTATGGCTACACCTTC. Amino acid sequence: CSVPLGTGATGYGYTF.